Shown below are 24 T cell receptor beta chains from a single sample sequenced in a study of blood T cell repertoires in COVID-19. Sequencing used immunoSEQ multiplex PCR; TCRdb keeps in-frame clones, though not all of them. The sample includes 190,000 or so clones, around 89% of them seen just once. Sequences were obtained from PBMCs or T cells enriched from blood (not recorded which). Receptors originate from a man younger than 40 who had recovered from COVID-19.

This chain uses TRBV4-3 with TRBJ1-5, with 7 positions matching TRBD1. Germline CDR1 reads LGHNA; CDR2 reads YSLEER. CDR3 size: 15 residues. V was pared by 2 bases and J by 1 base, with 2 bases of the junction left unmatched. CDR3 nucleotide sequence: TGCGCCAGCAGCCAAACAGGGGACAGCAATCAGCCCCAGCATTTT. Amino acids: CASSQTGDSNQPQHF.

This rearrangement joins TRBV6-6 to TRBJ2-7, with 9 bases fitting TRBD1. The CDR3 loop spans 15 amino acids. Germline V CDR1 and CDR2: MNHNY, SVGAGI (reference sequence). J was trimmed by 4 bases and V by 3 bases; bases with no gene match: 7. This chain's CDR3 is CASSYHLGQGYEQYF. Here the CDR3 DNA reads TGTGCCAGCAGTTATCATCTGGGACAGGGATACGAGCAGTACTTC.

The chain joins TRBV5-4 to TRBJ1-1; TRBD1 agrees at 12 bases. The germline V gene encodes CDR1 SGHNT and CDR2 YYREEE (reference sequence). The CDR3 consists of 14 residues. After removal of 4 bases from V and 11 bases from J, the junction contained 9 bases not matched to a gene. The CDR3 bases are TGTGCCAGCAGCCTAGGGGGACAGGGGGCTTCCGCTTTCTTT. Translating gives CASSLGGQGASAFF.

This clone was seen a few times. CDR3 region: CATEARQGNAGELFF. In nucleotides, the CDR3 is TGTGCCACAGAAGCTAGACAGGGAAACGCCGGGGAGCTGTTTTTT. This rearrangement joins TRBV24-1 to TRBJ2-2; 7 positions agree with TRBD1. The length of the CDR3 is 15 residues. CDR1 and CDR2 from the germline V gene are KGHDR and SFDVKD. The ends lost 10 bases at V and 6 bases at J; junction bases unmatched: 13.

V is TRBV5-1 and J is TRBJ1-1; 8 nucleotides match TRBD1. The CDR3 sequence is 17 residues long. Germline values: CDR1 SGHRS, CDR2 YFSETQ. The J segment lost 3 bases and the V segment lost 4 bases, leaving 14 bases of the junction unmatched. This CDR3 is CASSPDREWVEDTEAFF. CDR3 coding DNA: TGCGCCAGCAGCCCGGACAGGGAGTGGGTTGAGGACACTGAAGCTTTCTTT.

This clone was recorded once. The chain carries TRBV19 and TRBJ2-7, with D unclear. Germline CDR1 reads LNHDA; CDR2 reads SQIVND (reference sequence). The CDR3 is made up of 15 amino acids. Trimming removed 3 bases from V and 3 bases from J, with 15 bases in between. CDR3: CASSISSAALYEQYF. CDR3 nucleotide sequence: TGTGCCAGTAGTATTTCATCCGCGGCCCTCTACGAGCAGTACTTC. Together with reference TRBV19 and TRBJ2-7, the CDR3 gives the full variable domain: DGGITQSPKYLFRKEGQNVTLSCEQNLNHDAMYWYRQDPGQGLRLIYYSQIVNDFQKGDIAEGYSVSREKKESFPLTVTSAQKNPTAFYLCASSISSAALYEQYFGPGTRLTVT.

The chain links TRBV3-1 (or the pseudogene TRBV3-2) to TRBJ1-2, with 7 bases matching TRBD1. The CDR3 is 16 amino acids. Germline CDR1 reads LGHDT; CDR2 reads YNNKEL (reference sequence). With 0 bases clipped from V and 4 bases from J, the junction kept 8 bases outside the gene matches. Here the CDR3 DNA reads TGTGCCAGCAGCCAAGACTTAACAGGGGCGGGCTATGGCTACACCTTC. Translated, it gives CASSQDLTGAGYGYTF.

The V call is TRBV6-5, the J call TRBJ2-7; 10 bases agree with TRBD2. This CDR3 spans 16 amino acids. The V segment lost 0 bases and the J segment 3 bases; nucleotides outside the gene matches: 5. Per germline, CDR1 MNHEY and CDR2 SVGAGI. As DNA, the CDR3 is TGTGCCAGCAGTTACTCTCAAGCGGGGGGGTTCTACGAGCAGTACTTC. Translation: CASSYSQAGGFYEQYF.

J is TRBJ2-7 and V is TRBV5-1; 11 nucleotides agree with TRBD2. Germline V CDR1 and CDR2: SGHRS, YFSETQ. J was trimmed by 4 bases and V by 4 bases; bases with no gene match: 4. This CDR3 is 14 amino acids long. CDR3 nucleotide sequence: TGCGCCAGCAGCCTGGGACTAGCGGTTTACGAGCAGTACTTC. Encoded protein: CASSLGLAVYEQYF. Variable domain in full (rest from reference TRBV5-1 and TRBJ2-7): KAGVTQTPRYLIKTRGQQVTLSCSPISGHRSVSWYQQTPGQGLQFLFEYFSETQRNKGNFPGRFSGRQFSNSRSEMNVSTLELGDSALYLCASSLGLAVYEQYFGPGTRLTVT.

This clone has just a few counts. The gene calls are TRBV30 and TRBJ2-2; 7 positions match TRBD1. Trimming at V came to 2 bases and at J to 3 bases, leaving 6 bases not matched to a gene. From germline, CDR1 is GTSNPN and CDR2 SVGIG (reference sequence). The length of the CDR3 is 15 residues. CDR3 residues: CAWSRRQGYTGELFF. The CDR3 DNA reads TGTGCCTGGAGTCGAAGACAGGGTTACACCGGGGAGCTGTTTTTT. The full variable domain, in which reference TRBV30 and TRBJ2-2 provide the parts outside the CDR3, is SQTIHQWPATLVQPVGSPLSLECTVEGTSNPNLYWYRQAAGRGLQLLFYSVGIGQISSEVPQNLSASRPQDRQFILSSKKLLLSDSGFYLCAWSRRQGYTGELFFGEGSRLTVL.

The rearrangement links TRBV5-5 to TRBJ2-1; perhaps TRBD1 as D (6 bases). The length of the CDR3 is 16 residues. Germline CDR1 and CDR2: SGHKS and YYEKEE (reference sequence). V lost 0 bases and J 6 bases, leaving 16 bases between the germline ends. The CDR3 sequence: CASSLVGALLSNEQFF. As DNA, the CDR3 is TGTGCCAGCAGCTTGGTGGGGGCCCTCTTAAGCAATGAGCAGTTCTTC.

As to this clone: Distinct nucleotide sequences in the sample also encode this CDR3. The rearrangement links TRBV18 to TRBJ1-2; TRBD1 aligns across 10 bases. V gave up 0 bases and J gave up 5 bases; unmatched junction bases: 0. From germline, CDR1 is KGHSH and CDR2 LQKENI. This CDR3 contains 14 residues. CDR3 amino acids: CASSPPGQGYGYTF. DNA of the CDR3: TGTGCCAGCTCACCACCGGGACAGGGGTATGGCTACACCTTC.

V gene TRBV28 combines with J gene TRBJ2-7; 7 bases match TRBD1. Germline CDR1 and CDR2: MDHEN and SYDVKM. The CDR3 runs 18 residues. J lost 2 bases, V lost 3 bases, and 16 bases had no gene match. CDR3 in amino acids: CASSFLQYRGKGTYEQYF. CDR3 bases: TGTGCCAGCAGTTTTCTCCAGTACAGGGGAAAAGGGACCTACGAGCAGTACTTC.

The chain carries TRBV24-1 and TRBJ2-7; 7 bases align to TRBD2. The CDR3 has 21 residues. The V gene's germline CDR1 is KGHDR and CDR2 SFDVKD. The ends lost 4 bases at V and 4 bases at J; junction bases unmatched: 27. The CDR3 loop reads CATSESSVGGRIPTTTYEQYF. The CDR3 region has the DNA TGTGCCACCAGTGAATCCTCGGTGGGCGGGAGAATCCCCACAACAACATACGAGCAGTACTTC.

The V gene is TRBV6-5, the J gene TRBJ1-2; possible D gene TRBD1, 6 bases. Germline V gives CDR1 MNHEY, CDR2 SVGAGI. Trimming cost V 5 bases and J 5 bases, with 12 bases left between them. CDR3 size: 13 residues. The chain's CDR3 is CASSPDSKYGYTF. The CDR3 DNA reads TGTGCCAGCAGTCCGGACAGCAAATATGGCTACACCTTC.

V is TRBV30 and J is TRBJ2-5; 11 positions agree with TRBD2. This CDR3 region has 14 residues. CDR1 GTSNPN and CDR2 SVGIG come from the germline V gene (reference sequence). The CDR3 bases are TGTGCTGGAGCCACACTAGCGGGAGAAGAGACCCAGTACTTC. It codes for CAGATLAGEETQYF.

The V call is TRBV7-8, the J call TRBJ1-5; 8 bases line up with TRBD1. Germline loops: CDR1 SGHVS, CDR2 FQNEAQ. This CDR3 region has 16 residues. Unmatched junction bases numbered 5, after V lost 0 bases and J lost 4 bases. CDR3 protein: CASSLAWDRHNQPQHF. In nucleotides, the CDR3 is TGTGCCAGCAGCTTAGCCTGGGACAGGCATAATCAGCCCCAGCATTTT.

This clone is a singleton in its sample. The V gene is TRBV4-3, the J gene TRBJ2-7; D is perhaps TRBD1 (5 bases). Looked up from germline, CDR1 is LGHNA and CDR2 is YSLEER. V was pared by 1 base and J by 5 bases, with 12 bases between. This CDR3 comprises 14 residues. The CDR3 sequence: CASSQGLGVNEQYF. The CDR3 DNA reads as TGCGCCAGCAGCCAAGGTTTAGGGGTCAACGAGCAGTACTTC.

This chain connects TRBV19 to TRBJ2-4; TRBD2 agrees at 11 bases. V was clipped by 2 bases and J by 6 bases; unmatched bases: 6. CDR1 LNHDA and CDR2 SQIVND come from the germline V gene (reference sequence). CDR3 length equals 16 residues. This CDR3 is CASSILAGGIPNIQYF. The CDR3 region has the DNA TGTGCCAGTAGTATACTAGCGGGAGGAATTCCAAACATTCAGTACTTC.

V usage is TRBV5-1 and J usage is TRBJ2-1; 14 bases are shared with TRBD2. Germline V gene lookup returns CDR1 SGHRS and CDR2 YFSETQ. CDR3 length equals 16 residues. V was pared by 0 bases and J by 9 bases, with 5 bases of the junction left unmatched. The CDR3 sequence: CASSLGLAGGSSEQFF. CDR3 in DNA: TGCGCCAGCAGCTTGGGACTAGCGGGGGGGAGTAGTGAGCAGTTCTTC.

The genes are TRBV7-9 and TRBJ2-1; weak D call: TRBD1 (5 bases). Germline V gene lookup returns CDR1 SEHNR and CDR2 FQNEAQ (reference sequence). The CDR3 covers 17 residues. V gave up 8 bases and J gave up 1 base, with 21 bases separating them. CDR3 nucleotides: TGTGCCAGCTCCCCCAGGGCCTCTCTCAGTTCCTACAATGAGCAGTTCTTC. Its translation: CASSPRASLSSYNEQFF.

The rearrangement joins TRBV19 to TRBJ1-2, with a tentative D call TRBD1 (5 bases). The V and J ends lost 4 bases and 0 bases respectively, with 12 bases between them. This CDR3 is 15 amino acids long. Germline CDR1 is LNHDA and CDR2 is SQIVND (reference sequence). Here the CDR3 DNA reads TGTGCCAGTAGTACCCCCGACAGAGCTAACTATGGCTACACCTTC. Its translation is CASSTPDRANYGYTF.

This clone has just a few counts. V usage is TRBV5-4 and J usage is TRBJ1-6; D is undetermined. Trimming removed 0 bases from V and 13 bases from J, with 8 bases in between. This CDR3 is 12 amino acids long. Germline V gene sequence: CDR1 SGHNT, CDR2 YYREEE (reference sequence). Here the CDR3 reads CASSLGRSPLHF. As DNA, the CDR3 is TGTGCCAGCAGCTTGGGCAGATCGCCCCTCCACTTT.

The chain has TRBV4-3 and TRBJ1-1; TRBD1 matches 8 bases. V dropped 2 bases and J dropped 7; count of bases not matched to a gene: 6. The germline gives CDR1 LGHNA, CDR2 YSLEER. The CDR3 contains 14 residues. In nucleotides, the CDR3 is TGCGCCAGCAGCCAACGCGGACAGGGTGATGAAGCTTTCTTT. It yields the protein CASSQRGQGDEAFF.